The 3 T cell receptor beta chains reported below all come from one sample, sequenced in a study of OX40 agonist ivuxolimab in advanced cancers. Repertoires were generated with immunoSEQ multiplex PCR, while TCRdb's copy carries only in-frame clones and drops some. The sample shows tens of thousands of clones, 83% of them seen only once. The source material was CD4+ or CD8+ T cells sorted from blood, sampled in a trial of the OX40 agonist ivuxolimab. These receptor sequences come from an adult with an advanced solid tumor such as melanoma, head and neck, liver or kidney cancer.

CDR3 sequence reads: CASSQVPVAGLSYNEQFF. As DNA, the CDR3 is TGCGCCAGCAGCCAAGTCCCAGTAGCGGGGCTTTCCTACAATGAGCAGTTCTTC. The chain recombines TRBV4-3 with TRBJ2-1; 8 bases line up with TRBD2. The germline gives CDR1 LGHNA, CDR2 YSLEER. The trim removed 1 base at V and 1 base at J, leaving 9 bases unmatched. The CDR3 contains 18 residues.

The chain uses TRBV6-1 and TRBJ1-3; D is perhaps TRBD1 (6 bases). V lost 7 bases, J lost 2 bases, and 12 bases lay in between. The CDR3 loop spans 14 amino acids. The germline gives CDR1 MNHNS, CDR2 SASEGT. The DNA of the CDR3 is TGTGCCAGCAACACGAGGGACACTGGAAACACCATATATTTT. Translated: CASNTRDTGNTIYF.

The chain combines TRBV18 with TRBJ1-3; D possibly corresponds to TRBD1 (5 bases). Trimming pared 1 base from V and 4 bases from J, leaving 14 bases between. The CDR3 is 16 amino acids. CDR1 is KGHSH, CDR2 LQKENI, per germline. CDR3 DNA: TGTGCCAGCTCACCACAGTCGCAGGGTATCGGAAACACCATATATTTT. Translating gives CASSPQSQGIGNTIYF.